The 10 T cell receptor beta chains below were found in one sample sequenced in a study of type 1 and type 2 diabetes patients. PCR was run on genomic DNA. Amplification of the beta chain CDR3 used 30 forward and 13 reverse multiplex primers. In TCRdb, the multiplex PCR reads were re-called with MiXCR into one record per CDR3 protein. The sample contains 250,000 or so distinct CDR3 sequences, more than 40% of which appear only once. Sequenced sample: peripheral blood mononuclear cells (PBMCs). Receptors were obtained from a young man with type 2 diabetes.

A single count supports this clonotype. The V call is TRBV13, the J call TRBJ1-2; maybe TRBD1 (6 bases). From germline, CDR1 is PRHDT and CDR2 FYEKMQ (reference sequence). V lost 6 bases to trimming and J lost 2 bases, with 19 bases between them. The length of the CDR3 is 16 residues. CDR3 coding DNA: TGTGCCAGCAGTGAAGGGGGGGTTCACGGAAACTATGGCTACACCTTC. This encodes CASSEGGVHGNYGYTF.

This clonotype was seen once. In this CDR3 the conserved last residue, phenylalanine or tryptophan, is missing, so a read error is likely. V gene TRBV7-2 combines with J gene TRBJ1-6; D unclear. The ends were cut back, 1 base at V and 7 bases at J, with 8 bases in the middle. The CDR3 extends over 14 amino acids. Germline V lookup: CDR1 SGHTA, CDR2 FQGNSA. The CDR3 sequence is CASSLEGMNSPLHS. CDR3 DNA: TGTGCCAGCAGCTTAGAAGGGATGAATTCACCCCTCCACTCT.

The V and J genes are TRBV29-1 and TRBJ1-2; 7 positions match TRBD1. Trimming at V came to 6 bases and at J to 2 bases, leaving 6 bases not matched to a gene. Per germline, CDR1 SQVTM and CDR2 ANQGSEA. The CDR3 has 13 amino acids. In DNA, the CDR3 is TGCAGCGTCGGTGCGGACAGGAACTATGGCTACACCTTC. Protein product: CSVGADRNYGYTF.

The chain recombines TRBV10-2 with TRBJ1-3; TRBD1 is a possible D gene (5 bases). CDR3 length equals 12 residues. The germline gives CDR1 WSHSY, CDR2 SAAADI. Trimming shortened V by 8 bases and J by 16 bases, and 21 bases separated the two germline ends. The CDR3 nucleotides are TGCGCCAGCTCGCAGGGCGAAACTGGCTGCTATTTT. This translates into CASSQGETGCYF.

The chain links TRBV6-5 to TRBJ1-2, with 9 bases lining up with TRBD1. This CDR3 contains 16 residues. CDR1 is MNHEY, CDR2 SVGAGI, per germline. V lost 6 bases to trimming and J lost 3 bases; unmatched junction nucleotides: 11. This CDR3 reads CASRGSQGAGYYGYTF. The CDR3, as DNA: TGTGCCAGCAGGGGCTCACAGGGGGCTGGGTACTATGGCTACACCTTC.

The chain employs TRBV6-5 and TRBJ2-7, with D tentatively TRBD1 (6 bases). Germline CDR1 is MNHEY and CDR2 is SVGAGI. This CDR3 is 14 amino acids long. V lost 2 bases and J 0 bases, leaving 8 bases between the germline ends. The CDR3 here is CASSYLDSSYEQYF. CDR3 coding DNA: TGTGCCAGCAGTTACCTGGACAGCTCCTACGAGCAGTACTTC.

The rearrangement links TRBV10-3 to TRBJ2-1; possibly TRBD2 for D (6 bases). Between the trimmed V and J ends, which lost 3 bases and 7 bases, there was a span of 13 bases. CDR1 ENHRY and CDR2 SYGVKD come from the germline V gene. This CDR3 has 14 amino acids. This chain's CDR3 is CAISDSGGDNEQFF. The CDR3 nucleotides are TGTGCCATCAGTGATTCAGGAGGGGATAATGAGCAGTTCTTC.

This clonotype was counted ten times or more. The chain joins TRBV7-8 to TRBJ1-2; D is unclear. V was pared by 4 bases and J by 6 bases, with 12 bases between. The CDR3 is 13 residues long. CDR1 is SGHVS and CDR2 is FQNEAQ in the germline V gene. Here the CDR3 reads CASSSSNLNGYTF. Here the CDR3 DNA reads TGTGCCAGCAGCTCATCGAACCTGAATGGCTACACCTTC.

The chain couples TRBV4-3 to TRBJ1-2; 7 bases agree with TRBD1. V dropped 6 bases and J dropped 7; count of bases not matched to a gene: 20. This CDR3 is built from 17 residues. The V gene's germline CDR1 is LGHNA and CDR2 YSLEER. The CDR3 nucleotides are TGCGCCAGCAGTGATACGGCAGGGGGAAGCGGAGGGGGTGGCTACACCTTC. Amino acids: CASSDTAGGSGGGGYTF.

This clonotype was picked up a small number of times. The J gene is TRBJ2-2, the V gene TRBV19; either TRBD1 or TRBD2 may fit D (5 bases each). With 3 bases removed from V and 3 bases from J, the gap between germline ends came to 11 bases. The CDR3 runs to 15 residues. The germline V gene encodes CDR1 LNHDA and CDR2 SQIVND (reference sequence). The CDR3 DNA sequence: TGTGCCAGTAGTATTGAGGGGCCAGACACCGGGGAGCTGTTTTTT. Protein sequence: CASSIEGPDTGELFF.